The text below deals with one T cell receptor beta chain. The antigen is not known. Researchers divided each subset's genomic DNA evenly across several immunoSEQ plates. Measured with immunoSEQ multiplex PCR; TCRdb has only the in-frame clones, and not every one. The table records around 560,000 clones, around 95% of them present only once. This entry comes from a study of shared clonotypes between healthy human individuals. In the study overall: The cohort comprised a couple of women and a few men. Their ages spanned 18 to 49 years. Researchers assigned three CD4 naive, three CD4 memory, two CD8 naive and one CD8 memory plate to each donor. Findings and caveats of the study: It was the non-shared clonotypes that had lower generation probabilities than clonotypes shared by all four donors.

Terminally differentiated effector memory CD45RA+ cells were excluded by CCR7 positive selection of CD45RO-negative cells. Per germline, CDR1 MNHEY and CDR2 SMNVEV (reference sequence). The CDR3 has 15 residues. V was shortened by 2 bases and J by 4 bases, with 15 bases between the two germline ends. Sequenced: naive CD8+ T cells sorted from blood. The rearrangement joins TRBV27 to TRBJ2-7; D ambiguous. The sequence derives from a woman in her twenties or thirties in good health. CDR3 loop: CASSLAGNVGYEQYF. The CDR3, as DNA: TGTGCCAGCAGTTTAGCTGGCAATGTCGGGTACGAGCAGTACTTC.